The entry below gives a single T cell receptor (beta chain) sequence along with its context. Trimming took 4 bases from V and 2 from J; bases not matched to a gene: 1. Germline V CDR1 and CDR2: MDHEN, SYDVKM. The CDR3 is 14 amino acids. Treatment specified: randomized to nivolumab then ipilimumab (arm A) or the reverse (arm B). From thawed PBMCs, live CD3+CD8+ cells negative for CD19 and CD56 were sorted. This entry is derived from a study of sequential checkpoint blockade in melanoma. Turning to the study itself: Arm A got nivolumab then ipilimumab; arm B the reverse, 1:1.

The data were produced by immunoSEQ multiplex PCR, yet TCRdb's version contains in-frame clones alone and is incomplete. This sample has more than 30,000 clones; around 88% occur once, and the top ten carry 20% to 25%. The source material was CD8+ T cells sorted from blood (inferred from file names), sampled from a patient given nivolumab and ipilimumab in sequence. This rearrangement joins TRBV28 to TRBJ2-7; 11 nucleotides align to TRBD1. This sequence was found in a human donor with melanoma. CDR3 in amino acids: CASSWTGGPYEQYF. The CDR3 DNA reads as TGTGCCAGCAGTTGGACAGGGGGCCCCTACGAGCAGTACTTC.